Below, 6 T cell receptor beta chains from the same sample are listed, as sequenced in a study of shared clonotypes between healthy human individuals. Clones were read by immunoSEQ multiplex PCR, and TCRdb kept only the in-frame ones, dropping some. The table shows around 610,000 clones, with 96% occurring only once. CD45RO-negative, CCR7-positively selected cells formed the naive CD8 fraction, excluding terminally differentiated effector memory CD45RA+ cells. Sequencing was carried out using naive CD8+ T cells sorted from blood. These receptors all come from a woman under 40 in good health.

The count of this clone is one. Being one base from a much bigger clone, this may be a read error. This CDR3 is also generated by other DNA sequences in the sample. V usage is TRBV19 and J usage is TRBJ2-7, with 11 bases identical to TRBD1. Unmatched junction bases numbered 4, after V lost 5 bases and J lost 4 bases. CDR1 is LNHDA and CDR2 is SQIVND in the germline V gene (reference sequence). This CDR3 has 14 residues. CDR3 amino acids: CASSAGTGGYEQYF. CDR3 DNA sequence: TGTGCCAGTAGTGCCGGGACAGGGGGGTACGAGCAGTACTTC.

V gene TRBV29-1 combines with J gene TRBJ2-1; 8 bases line up with TRBD2. The CDR3 sequence is 16 residues long. Germline CDR1 and CDR2: SQVTM and ANQGSEA. V was pared by 0 bases and J by 2 bases, with 6 bases of the junction left unmatched. The CDR3 sequence: CSVEEEVGRAYNEQFF. As DNA, the CDR3 is TGCAGCGTTGAAGAGGAGGTCGGGAGGGCCTACAATGAGCAGTTCTTC.

This sequence joins TRBV28 and TRBJ2-5, with unresolved D. The V gene's germline CDR1 is MDHEN and CDR2 SYDVKM. The germline V and J ends were trimmed by 6 bases and 2 bases, with 10 bases remaining between them. The CDR3 contains 13 residues. The CDR3 DNA reads TGTGCCAGCAGCCGAGACAATCAAGAGACCCAGTACTTC. Residues: CASSRDNQETQYF.

J is TRBJ2-7 and V is TRBV28; 12 bases map to TRBD1. The CDR3 is made up of 17 amino acids. The V gene's germline CDR1 is MDHEN and CDR2 SYDVKM. V lost 2 bases and J lost 3; bases outside the gene matches: 8. This chain's CDR3 is CASSLQQGQGAFYEQYF. DNA for the CDR3: TGTGCCAGCAGTTTACAACAGGGACAGGGGGCTTTCTACGAGCAGTACTTC.

The chain uses TRBV28 and TRBJ1-1, with 7 positions matching TRBD1. This CDR3 comprises 16 residues. Germline-derived CDR1 and CDR2 are MDHEN and SYDVKM. V was clipped by 2 bases and J by 0 bases; unmatched bases: 6. The CDR3: CASSLGNRGMNTEAFF. The CDR3 region has the DNA TGTGCCAGCAGTTTAGGAAACAGGGGTATGAACACTGAAGCTTTCTTT. Based on the CDR3 plus reference TRBV28 and TRBJ1-1, the full variable domain is DVKVTQSSRYLVKRTGEKVFLECVQDMDHENMFWYRQDPGLGLRLIYFSYDVKMKEKGDIPEGYSVSREKKERFSLILESASTNQTSMYLCASSLGNRGMNTEAFFGQGTRLTVV.

V and J are TRBV27 and TRBJ1-2, with 9 bases aligning to TRBD1. The CDR3 spans 15 residues. J was trimmed by 7 bases and V by 2 bases; bases with no gene match: 8. The germline V gene encodes CDR1 MNHEY and CDR2 SMNVEV (reference sequence). The CDR3 loop reads CASSLGTGITGGYTF. The CDR3 DNA is TGTGCCAGCAGTTTAGGGACAGGGATAACTGGTGGCTACACCTTC.